This T cell receptor beta chain was sequenced in a study of radiotherapy plus CTLA-4 blockade in lung cancer (dated by TCRdb to between 2017 and 2018). In terms of the full investigation: Among the enrolled patients, roughly 19% had an objective response, and 31% reached disease control.

Paper-wide results and their limitations: After treatment with radiotherapy and ipilimumab, TCR clones that originated in tumors expanded in peripheral blood. Early dynamic changes in blood T cell clones, together with increased serum interferon-beta after radiation, were reported as the strongest predictors of response.

The CDR1 and CDR2 encoded by the germline V gene are MNHNS and SASEGT. The CDR3 holds 15 amino acids from the cysteine to the phenylalanine. Only the CDR3 portion is preserved as DNA: 45 bases, with reading frame beginning at the first base. The junction shows trimming of 6 bases on V and 3 bases on J, plus 17 bases between the germline ends. This clone was found once. Its antigen remains undetermined. Base-call qualities are not available, and no considerably larger clone is one nucleotide away. Receptor amplification or capture employed the immunoSEQ multiplex PCR assay. In its TCRdb copy, this immuneACCESS table keeps in-frame sequences only and misses some clones. Where compared with another copy, unresolved V genes explain less than half of these, and the others have no known cause. Present in this sample are about 53,000 clones, roughly 84% of which were seen just once. The ten top clones hold roughly 26% of the sample.

The study tested focal radiation therapy combined with CTLA-4 blockade (ipilimumab) in patients with chemo-refractory metastatic non-small-cell lung cancer. The chain uses TRBV6-1 and TRBJ1-1; 5 matching bases give a weak D call of TRBD1. The sequenced sample was peripheral blood, obtained from a patient treated with radiotherapy plus ipilimumab. This clonotype was sampled from a human donor with non-small cell lung cancer whose response to radiotherapy plus ipilimumab could not be evaluated. The nucleotide sequence reads TGTGCCAGCAGAACGCTCAGGGTTCTGTACACTGAAGCTTTCTTT. This encodes CASRTLRVLYTEAFF.